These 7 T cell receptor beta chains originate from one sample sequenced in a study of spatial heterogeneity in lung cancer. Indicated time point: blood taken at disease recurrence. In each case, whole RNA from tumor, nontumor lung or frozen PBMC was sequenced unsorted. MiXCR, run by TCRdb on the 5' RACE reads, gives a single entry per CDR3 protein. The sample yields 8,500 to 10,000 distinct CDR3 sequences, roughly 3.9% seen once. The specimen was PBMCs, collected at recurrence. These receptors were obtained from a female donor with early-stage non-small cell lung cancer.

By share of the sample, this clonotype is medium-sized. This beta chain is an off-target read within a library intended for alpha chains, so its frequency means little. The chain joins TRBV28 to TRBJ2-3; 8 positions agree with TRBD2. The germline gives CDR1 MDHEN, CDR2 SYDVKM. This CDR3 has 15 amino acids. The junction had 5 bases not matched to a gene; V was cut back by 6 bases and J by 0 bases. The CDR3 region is CASSTGGASTDTQYF. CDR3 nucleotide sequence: TGTGCCAGCAGCACCGGGGGGGCTAGCACAGATACGCAGTATTTT.

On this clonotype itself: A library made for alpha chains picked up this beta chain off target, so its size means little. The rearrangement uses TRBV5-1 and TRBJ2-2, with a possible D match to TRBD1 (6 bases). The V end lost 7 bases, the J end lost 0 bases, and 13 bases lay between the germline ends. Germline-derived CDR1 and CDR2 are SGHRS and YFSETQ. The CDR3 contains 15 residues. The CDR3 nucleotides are TGCGCCAGCGCCCTGGGGGCCGCGAACACCGGGGAGCTGTTTTTT. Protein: CASALGAANTGELFF.

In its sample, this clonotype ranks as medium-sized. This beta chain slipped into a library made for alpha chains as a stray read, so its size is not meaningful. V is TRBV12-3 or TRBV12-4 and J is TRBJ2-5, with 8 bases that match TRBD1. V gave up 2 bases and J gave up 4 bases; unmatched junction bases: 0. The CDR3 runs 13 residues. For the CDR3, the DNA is TGTGCCAGCAGTTTAACAGGGGGAGAGACCCAGTACTTC. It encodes CASSLTGGETQYF.

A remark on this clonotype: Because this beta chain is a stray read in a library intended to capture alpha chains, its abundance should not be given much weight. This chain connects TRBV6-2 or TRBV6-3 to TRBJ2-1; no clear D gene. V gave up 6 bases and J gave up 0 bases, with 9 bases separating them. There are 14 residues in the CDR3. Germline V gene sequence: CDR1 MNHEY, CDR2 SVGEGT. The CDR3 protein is CASRGWSSYNEQFF. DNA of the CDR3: TGTGCCAGCAGAGGGTGGAGCTCCTACAATGAGCAGTTCTTC.

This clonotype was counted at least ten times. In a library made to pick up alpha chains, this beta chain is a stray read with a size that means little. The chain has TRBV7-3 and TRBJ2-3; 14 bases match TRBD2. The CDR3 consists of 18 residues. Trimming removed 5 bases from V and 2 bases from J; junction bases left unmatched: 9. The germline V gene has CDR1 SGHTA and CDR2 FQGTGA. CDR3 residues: CASSPGTSGSGYTDTQYF. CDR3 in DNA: TGTGCCAGCAGCCCTGGGACTAGCGGGAGCGGATACACAGATACGCAGTATTTT.

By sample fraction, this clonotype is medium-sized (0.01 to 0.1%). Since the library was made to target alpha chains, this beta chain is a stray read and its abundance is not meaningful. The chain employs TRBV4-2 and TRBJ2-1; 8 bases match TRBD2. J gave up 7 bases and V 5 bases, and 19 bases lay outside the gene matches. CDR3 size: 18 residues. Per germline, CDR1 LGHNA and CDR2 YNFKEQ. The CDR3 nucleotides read TGTGCCAGCAGCTCCGTAGCGAGACGGGGGGGCGGAGGGAATGAGCAGTTCTTC. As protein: CASSSVARRGGGGNEQFF.

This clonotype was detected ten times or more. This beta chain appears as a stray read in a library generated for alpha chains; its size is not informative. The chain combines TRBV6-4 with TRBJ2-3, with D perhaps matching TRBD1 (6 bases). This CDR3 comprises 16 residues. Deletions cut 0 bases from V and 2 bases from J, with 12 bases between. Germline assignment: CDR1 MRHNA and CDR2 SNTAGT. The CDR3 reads CASSDSIRGPTDTQYF. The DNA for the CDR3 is TGTGCCAGCAGTGACTCGATCAGGGGCCCCACAGATACGCAGTATTTT.